This T cell receptor (beta chain) was recorded in a study of T cell responses to AZD1222 COVID-19 vaccine. Study-level information: It was second doses at about 4 or about 12 weeks that were pooled.

Study results and caveats: Spike-specific TCR depth and breadth grew after two AZD1222 doses. Only five or six people who got AZD1222 tested seropositive at baseline. Donors skewed white British and female; clonal diversity was possibly underestimated.

A note on this clone: Antigen specificity is unknown.

Trimming at V came to 5 bases and at J to 3 bases, leaving 13 bases not matched to a gene. The CDR3 runs to 17 residues. Germline lookup yields CDR1 SNHLY and CDR2 FYNNEI. TCRdb's table, derived via immunoSEQ multiplex PCR, lists solely in-frame clones and lacks some. Of fewer than 150,000 clones listed, over 90% were seen once; the top ten hold roughly 0.91%. Material: peripheral blood, obtained on day 0 of AZD1222 vaccination. The clonotype comes from an adult in good health. The chain carries TRBV2 and TRBJ1-2; the match to TRBD1 covers 9 bases. The CDR3 nucleotides are TGTGCCAGCAGTCAGAGTGATCCGGGACAGGGAGACTATGGCTACACCTTC. Translating it yields CASSQSDPGQGDYGYTF.